One sample yielded the 27 T cell receptor beta chains listed below, sequenced in a study of identical twins. TCRdb called the 5' RACE reads again in MiXCR, with one record for every CDR3 protein. This sample has 550,000 to 700,000 distinct CDR3 sequences; 21% occur once, and the top ten carry about 4.3%. This same sample was also taken into another study, of T cells expressing NK-cell markers.

Sequencing input: PBMCs. Every receptor here comes from a woman between 18 and 30 years old in good health.

The chain couples TRBV6-5 to TRBJ2-7; TRBD1 aligns across 7 bases. The CDR3 totals 14 residues. CDR1 and CDR2 from the germline V gene are MNHEY and SVGAGI. Germline trimming cut 4 bases from V and 3 bases from J; bases unmatched to any gene: 6. CDR3 region: CASSSITGVYEQYF. CDR3 DNA sequence: TGTGCCAGCAGTTCGATCACAGGGGTCTACGAGCAGTACTTC.

This clonotype was counted only a few times. V and J are TRBV25-1 and TRBJ2-5; 7 nucleotides align to TRBD2. The V and J ends lost 7 bases and 10 bases, in that order; junction bases with no gene match: 6. The CDR3 length is 11 residues. CDR1 MGHDK and CDR2 SYGVNS come from the germline V gene. CDR3 nucleotides: TGTGCCAGCACCGTGCGGGGGATCCAGTACTTC. Translation gives CASTVRGIQYF.

The rearrangement uses TRBV12-3 or TRBV12-4 and TRBJ2-7, with TRBD1 identical over 10 bases. V was clipped by 5 bases and J by 5 bases; unmatched bases: 6. CDR3 length: 14 residues. The CDR3 region is CASSQDRGSHEQYF. CDR3 nucleotides: TGTGCCAGCAGTCAGGACAGGGGGTCCCACGAGCAGTACTTC.

The V and J genes are TRBV6-5 and TRBJ1-2; perhaps TRBD1 as D (5 bases). Germline-derived CDR1 and CDR2 are MNHEY and SVGAGI. This CDR3 has 14 residues. Trimming stripped 2 bases from V and 4 bases from J, with 11 bases between. The CDR3 coding sequence is TGTGCCAGCAGTTACAACCAGGGAACCTATGGCTACACCTTC. Encoded protein: CASSYNQGTYGYTF.

The table lists this clonotype with a few counts. V gene TRBV20-1 combines with J gene TRBJ2-7, with TRBD2 matching over 8 bases. The CDR3 is 17 amino acids. Trimming cost V 0 bases and J 0 bases; bases outside gene matches: 10. Germline V gene sequence: CDR1 DFQATT, CDR2 SNEGSKA (reference sequence). The CDR3 DNA follows: TGCAGTGCTAGAGATCTGGGCGGGAGGCGTCCCTCCTACGAGCAGTACTTC. This encodes CSARDLGGRRPSYEQYF.

This clonotype has a count of ten or more. The chain uses TRBV7-9 and TRBJ1-1; possible D gene TRBD1, 5 bases. Trimming removed 1 base at V and 3 bases at J, with 9 bases between. The V gene's germline CDR1 is SEHNR and CDR2 FQNEAQ (reference sequence). CDR3 size: 14 residues. CDR3 protein: CASSLGLGDTEAFF. CDR3 bases: TGTGCCAGCAGCTTAGGTTTGGGGGACACTGAAGCTTTCTTT.

V usage is TRBV4-3 and J usage is TRBJ2-7, with 7 bases lining up with TRBD1. Germline V lookup: CDR1 LGHNA, CDR2 YSLEER. J was trimmed by 2 bases and V by 0 bases; bases with no gene match: 4. This CDR3 is built from 15 residues. The CDR3 protein is CASSQENRGTYEQYF. The CDR3 DNA is TGCGCCAGCAGCCAAGAGAACAGGGGTACCTACGAGCAGTACTTC.

The genes are TRBV10-2 and TRBJ2-7; D unclear. The CDR3 consists of 13 residues. Trimming cost V 2 bases and J 1 base, with 6 bases left between them. Germline V gene lookup returns CDR1 WSHSY and CDR2 SAAADI. DNA for the CDR3: TGCGCCAGCAGTGAGCTCTTTTCCTACGAGCAGTACTTC. This codes for CASSELFSYEQYF.

This clonotype was counted between two and nine times. This rearrangement joins TRBV20-1 to TRBJ2-3, with a tentative D call TRBD2 (5 bases). Germline lookup yields CDR1 DFQATT and CDR2 SNEGSKA (reference sequence). V shed 7 bases and J shed 2 bases, with 19 bases lying between them. This CDR3 comprises 15 residues. CDR3 region: CSGRWGARDTDTQYF. CDR3 coding DNA: TGCAGTGGTCGATGGGGAGCTCGGGACACAGATACGCAGTATTTT.

The rearrangement uses TRBV6-1 and TRBJ2-7, with D hard to call. CDR1 and CDR2 (germline): MNHNS, SASEGT. The CDR3 totals 13 residues. V was pared by 7 bases and J by 2 bases, with 12 bases between. CDR3 sequence reads: CASTETVPYEQYF. For the CDR3, the DNA is TGTGCCAGCACTGAGACGGTACCCTACGAGCAGTACTTC.

The V and J genes are TRBV5-5 and TRBJ2-5, with D possibly being TRBD1 (5 bases). Germline CDR1 reads SGHKS; CDR2 reads YYEKEE (reference sequence). The CDR3 spans 15 residues. Trimming took 4 bases from V and 1 from J, leaving 14 bases between them. Here the CDR3 DNA reads TGTGCCAGCAGCCCTAGACAGCTCCTCCAAGAGACCCAGTACTTC. Translation: CASSPRQLLQETQYF.

In its sample, this clonotype was seen many times. The V call is TRBV12-3 or TRBV12-4, the J call TRBJ2-7; D is perhaps TRBD1 (6 bases). The CDR3 is 13 amino acids. With 3 bases removed from V and 2 bases from J, the gap between germline ends came to 8 bases. CDR3 sequence: CASSFRGTYEQYF. Written as DNA, the CDR3 is TGTGCCAGCAGTTTCAGGGGCACCTACGAGCAGTACTTC.

Ten or more counts support this clonotype. The chain is built from TRBV6-5 and TRBJ2-5; D may be TRBD1 (6 bases). This CDR3 spans 13 amino acids. CDR1 and CDR2 from the germline V gene are MNHEY and SVGAGI. V lost 0 bases and J 7 bases, leaving 9 bases between the germline ends. CDR3 loop: CASSYSQGGTQYF. CDR3 coding DNA: TGTGCCAGCAGTTACTCTCAAGGGGGGACCCAGTACTTC.

This clonotype has a count of ten or more. The rearrangement links TRBV20-1 to TRBJ2-3; 10 bases are a match to TRBD2. Germline V gives CDR1 DFQATT, CDR2 SNEGSKA (reference sequence). The CDR3 is 18 residues long. With 2 bases clipped from V and 1 base from J, the junction kept 12 bases outside the gene matches. CDR3 DNA sequence: TGCAGTGCTAGAATGACTAGCGGGCCCTCCCCCCGCACAGATACGCAGTATTTT. Its translation is CSARMTSGPSPRTDTQYF.

The table lists this clonotype with a few counts. This sequence joins TRBV12-3 or TRBV12-4 and TRBJ2-3; perhaps D is TRBD1 or TRBD2 (5 bases each). Trimming stripped 5 bases from V and 2 bases from J, with 11 bases between. This CDR3 has 14 amino acids. In DNA, the CDR3 is TGTGCCAGCAGTCCTCTAGGGACCACAGATACGCAGTATTTT. Encoded protein: CASSPLGTTDTQYF.

The sample holds a few counts of this clonotype. This sequence joins TRBV10-3 and TRBJ2-7; D gene ambiguous. V dropped 2 bases and J dropped 2 bases, with 4 bases sitting between them. This CDR3 contains 12 residues. From germline, CDR1 is ENHRY and CDR2 SYGVKD. The chain's CDR3 is CAISEHTYEQYF. CDR3 coding DNA: TGTGCCATCAGTGAGCACACCTACGAGCAGTACTTC.

The rearrangement joins TRBV11-2 to TRBJ2-1, with D maybe TRBD2 (5 bases). Germline-derived CDR1 and CDR2 are SGHAT and FQNNGV. CDR3 length: 16 amino acids. Trimming removed 2 bases at V and 8 bases at J, with 19 bases between. The CDR3 region is CASSLFGLAVSDEQFF. CDR3 DNA sequence: TGTGCCAGCAGCTTATTTGGCCTAGCCGTTAGCGATGAGCAGTTCTTC.

This clonotype occurred a few times. The gene calls are TRBV20-1 and TRBJ2-7, with 11 bases lining up with TRBD2. Germline CDR1 DFQATT, CDR2 SNEGSKA (reference sequence). This CDR3 contains 14 residues. V gave up 6 bases and J gave up 4 bases; unmatched junction bases: 8. CDR3 nucleotide sequence: TGCAGTGCAGTCCCCGGGACTAGCGGTTACGAGCAGTACTTC. It specifies CSAVPGTSGYEQYF.

The chain joins TRBV7-9 to TRBJ1-4, with 7 bases lining up with TRBD1. Trimming cost V 5 bases and J 8 bases; bases outside gene matches: 8. This CDR3 region has 14 residues. Germline-derived CDR1 and CDR2 are SEHNR and FQNEAQ (reference sequence). The CDR3 is CASSPRGTAEKLFF. The CDR3 DNA sequence: TGTGCCAGCAGCCCCAGAGGGACAGCAGAAAAACTGTTTTTT.

V gene TRBV6-2 or TRBV6-3 combines with J gene TRBJ2-7, with D possibly matching TRBD1 (7 bases). Looked up from germline, CDR1 is MNHEY and CDR2 is SVGEGT. The CDR3 extends over 16 amino acids. V was pared by 6 bases and J by 3 bases, with 21 bases between. The CDR3 DNA follows: TGTGCCAGCAGCCCACGGACAGGAGGGTCCCTCTACGAGCAGTACTTC. This gives the protein CASSPRTGGSLYEQYF.

The V and J genes are TRBV7-9 and TRBJ2-7; D is uncertain. The CDR3 extends over 11 amino acids. Trimming shortened V by 5 bases and J by 3 bases, and 5 bases separated the two germline ends. CDR1 is SEHNR, CDR2 FQNEAQ, per germline (reference sequence). The CDR3 DNA sequence: TGTGCCAGCAGCGACGTCTACGAGCAGTACTTC. Protein sequence: CASSDVYEQYF.

The chain uses TRBV27 and TRBJ2-1; D is possibly TRBD1 (6 bases). The CDR3 has 13 residues. The V and J ends lost 6 bases and 5 bases respectively, with 11 bases between them. CDR1 is MNHEY and CDR2 is SMNVEV in the germline V gene (reference sequence). CDR3 bases: TGTGCCAGCAGGATACAGGGCCACAATGAGCAGTTCTTC. Amino acid sequence: CASRIQGHNEQFF.

This clonotype came up many times. The chain joins TRBV11-2 to TRBJ2-3, with no clear D. From germline, CDR1 is SGHAT and CDR2 FQNNGV. The CDR3 has 15 amino acids. The V gene lost 4 bases and the J gene lost 1 base, with 12 bases spanning the gap. The CDR3 spells CASSSPAMGTDTQYF. CDR3 in DNA: TGTGCCAGCAGCTCGCCGGCGATGGGCACAGATACGCAGTATTTT.

This clonotype occurred a few times. V usage is TRBV20-1 and J usage is TRBJ2-5; tentatively, D is TRBD2 (6 bases). Between the trimmed V and J ends, which lost 1 base and 0 bases, there was a span of 15 bases. Germline V gene sequence: CDR1 DFQATT, CDR2 SNEGSKA (reference sequence). The CDR3 is 16 amino acids. For the CDR3, the DNA is TGCAGTGCTAGAGCCCCTTTAGCGGCCAACCAAGAGACCCAGTACTTC. Translation gives CSARAPLAANQETQYF.

The chain employs TRBV15 and TRBJ1-2; 9 bases fit TRBD1. The V gene's germline CDR1 is LNHNV and CDR2 YYDKDF (reference sequence). The CDR3 loop spans 14 amino acids. Trimming at V came to 0 bases and at J to 8 bases, leaving 4 bases not matched to a gene. The CDR3 spells CATSRDPTGGGYTF. The CDR3 region has the DNA TGTGCCACCAGCAGAGACCCTACAGGGGGCGGCTACACCTTC.

The J gene is TRBJ2-7, the V gene TRBV9; D is perhaps TRBD2 (5 bases). The ends were cut back, 3 bases at V and 6 bases at J, with 10 bases in the middle. CDR1 SGDLS and CDR2 YYNGEE come from the germline V gene. The CDR3 is 12 amino acids. CDR3 protein: CASSGEGSEQYF. The CDR3 DNA reads as TGTGCCAGCAGCGGCGAGGGCTCCGAGCAGTACTTC. The variable domain in full, with the rest retrieved from reference TRBV9 and TRBJ2-7, is DSGVTQTPKHLITATGQRVTLRCSPRSGDLSVYWYQQSLDQGLQFLIQYYNGEERAKGNILERFSAQQFPDLHSELNLSSLELGDSALYFCASSGEGSEQYFGPGTRLTVT.

This clonotype was detected only a few times. The chain employs TRBV11-3 and TRBJ2-3; D remains ambiguous. Germline V CDR1 and CDR2: SGHNT, YENEEA. CDR3 length: 15 amino acids. V dropped 3 bases and J dropped 0 bases, with 10 bases sitting between them. Here the CDR3 reads CASSLATTSTDTQYF. CDR3 coding DNA: TGTGCCAGCAGCTTGGCTACTACTAGCACAGATACGCAGTATTTT. The whole variable domain, remainder taken from reference TRBV11-3 and TRBJ2-3, is EAGVVQSPRYKIIEKKQPVAFWCNPISGHNTLYWYLQNLGQGPELLIRYENEEAVDDSQLPKDRFSAERLKGVDSTLKIQPAELGDSAVYLCASSLATTSTDTQYFGPGTRLTVL.